This TCR beta chain was obtained from a study of T cells after yellow fever vaccination. A 5'RACE template-switching step, the method used to make TCR cDNA, added a universal primer site and UMIs. TCRdb analysed the 5' RACE reads with MiXCR anew, one entry per CDR3 protein. The sample consists of 400,000 or so distinct CDR3 sequences, 11% of them appearing once. Study observations and caveats: Clones from primary vaccination mostly reappeared after the booster (about 97% CD4, approximately 91% CD8).

Worth noting for this clonotype: Its antigen is not identified.

This TCR derives from a man younger than 30 who received the YFV17D yellow fever vaccine. The source was PBMCs, collected on the day of the first yellow fever vaccination.

The CDR3 sequence is CASTSSGASTDTQYF. CDR3 DNA sequence: TGCGCCAGCACCTCTAGCGGGGCTAGCACAGATACGCAGTATTTT. The genes are TRBV5-1 and TRBJ2-3; 9 bases line up with TRBD2. The CDR3 loop spans 15 amino acids. CDR1 is SGHRS, CDR2 YFSETQ, per germline. The junction had 5 bases not matched to a gene; V was cut back by 6 bases and J by 0 bases.